This passage covers 10 T cell receptor beta chains from one sample sequenced in a study of T cell responses to AZD1222 COVID-19 vaccine. Clones were sequenced by immunoSEQ multiplex PCR, and TCRdb holds only the in-frame ones, with some missing. The sample lists over 90,000 clones, roughly 90% seen once, with 9% to 13% in the top ten. The sequences come from peripheral blood, collected 28 days after the second AZD1222 dose. All receptors derive from an adult who received the AZD1222 COVID-19 vaccine.

The rearrangement uses TRBV29-1 and TRBJ1-2; D unresolved. The CDR3 covers 12 residues. Germline lookup yields CDR1 SQVTM and CDR2 ANQGSEA. V lost 6 bases and J lost 8, with 16 bases in between. The CDR3 protein is CSVGPPTKGYTF. The CDR3 bases are TGCAGCGTCGGCCCCCCCACGAAGGGCTACACCTTC.

This sequence joins TRBV5-6 and TRBJ2-5; 12 bases match TRBD2. V dropped 4 bases and J dropped 4; count of bases not matched to a gene: 2. This CDR3 has 14 amino acids. Per the germline V gene, CDR1 is SGHDT and CDR2 is YYEEEE. The DNA for the CDR3 is TGTGCCAGCAGCCCGACTAGCGGGGGAGAGACCCAGTACTTC. The encoded protein is CASSPTSGGETQYF.

The chain is built from TRBV5-1 and TRBJ1-1; TRBD1 matches 9 bases. The CDR3 has 14 amino acids. The junction had 3 bases not matched to a gene; V was cut back by 2 bases and J by 4 bases. Germline V gene sequence: CDR1 SGHRS, CDR2 YFSETQ. The DNA of the CDR3 is TGCGCCAGCAGCTTTAAGACAGGGGGCACTGAAGCTTTCTTT. Amino acids: CASSFKTGGTEAFF.

V usage is TRBV6-5 and J usage is TRBJ2-7, with 9 bases aligning to TRBD1. The V and J ends lost 6 bases and 5 bases, in that order; junction bases with no gene match: 8. The CDR3 extends over 14 amino acids. CDR1 and CDR2 from the germline V gene are MNHEY and SVGAGI. CDR3 sequence: CASSPRTGVNEQYF. CDR3 DNA sequence: TGTGCCAGCAGCCCCCGGACAGGGGTTAACGAGCAGTACTTC.

This chain uses TRBV27 with TRBJ1-6; no reliable D call. CDR1 and CDR2 from the germline V gene are MNHEY and SMNVEV (reference sequence). V was trimmed by 5 bases and J by 2 bases, leaving 16 bases between them. The CDR3 runs 17 residues. The CDR3, as DNA: TGTGCCAGCAGTGCCCCCGCCGCCGGACCCTATAATTCACCCCTCCACTTT. Residues: CASSAPAAGPYNSPLHF.

The chain links TRBV9 to TRBJ1-2; D gene unclear. Trimming removed 0 bases from V and 3 bases from J, with 9 bases in between. The germline gives CDR1 SGDLS, CDR2 YYNGEE. The CDR3 runs to 14 residues. The DNA for the CDR3 is TGTGCCAGCAGCGTAGCGCACAGAGACTATGGCTACACCTTC. The encoded protein is CASSVAHRDYGYTF.

Worth noting for this clone: The sample carries other DNA sequences with the same CDR3. This chain links TRBV28 with TRBJ1-2; D uncertain. The CDR3 is 12 amino acids. Germline CDR1 MDHEN, CDR2 SYDVKM. Trimming shortened V by 6 bases and J by 2 bases, and 7 bases separated the two germline ends. CDR3 in amino acids: CASSLTNYGYTF. As DNA, the CDR3 is TGTGCCAGCAGCCTTACAAACTATGGCTACACCTTC.

The V call is TRBV6-5, the J call TRBJ1-1; 9 bases are shared with TRBD1. The CDR3 spans 15 residues. Losses at the gene ends were 5 bases for V and 4 bases for J; bases not matched to a gene: 8. Germline-derived CDR1 and CDR2 are MNHEY and SVGAGI. DNA of the CDR3: TGTGCCAGCAGTCCCGGGACAGGGACGGGCACTGAAGCTTTCTTT. It yields the protein CASSPGTGTGTEAFF.

The genes are TRBV29-1 and TRBJ1-2, with no clear D. The CDR3 extends over 14 amino acids. Germline CDR1 is SQVTM and CDR2 is ANQGSEA. Trimming removed 0 bases at V and 3 bases at J, with 11 bases between. The CDR3 loop reads CSVEDRDGYYGYTF. As DNA, the CDR3 is TGCAGCGTTGAAGATCGCGACGGGTACTATGGCTACACCTTC.

This chain connects TRBV29-1 to TRBJ2-3, with TRBD2 as a possible D gene (5 bases). V was cut by 1 base and J by 5 bases, with 16 bases left in between. Germline-derived CDR1 and CDR2 are SQVTM and ANQGSEA. This CDR3 is built from 15 residues. The CDR3 bases are TGCAGCGTTGAAGCCGGACCCAGCGGACGAGATACGCAGTATTTT. This gives the protein CSVEAGPSGRDTQYF.